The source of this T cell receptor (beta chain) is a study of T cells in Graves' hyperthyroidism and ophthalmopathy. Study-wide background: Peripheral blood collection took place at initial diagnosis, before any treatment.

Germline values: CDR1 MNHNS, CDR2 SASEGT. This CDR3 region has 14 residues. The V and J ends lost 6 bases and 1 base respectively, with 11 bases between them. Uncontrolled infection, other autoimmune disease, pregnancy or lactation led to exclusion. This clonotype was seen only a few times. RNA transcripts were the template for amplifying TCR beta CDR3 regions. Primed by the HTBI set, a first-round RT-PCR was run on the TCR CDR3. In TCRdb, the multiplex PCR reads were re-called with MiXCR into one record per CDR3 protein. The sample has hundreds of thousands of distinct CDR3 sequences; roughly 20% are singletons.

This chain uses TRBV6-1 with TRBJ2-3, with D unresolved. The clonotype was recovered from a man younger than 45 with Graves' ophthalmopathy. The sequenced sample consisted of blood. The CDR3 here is CASRRHRGTDTQYF. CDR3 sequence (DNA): TGTGCCAGCAGACGTCACAGAGGCACAGATACGCAGTATTTT.